This T cell receptor (beta chain) was sequenced in a study of OX40 agonist ivuxolimab in advanced cancers. Background on the study: Participants could have had prior anti-PD-1, anti-PD-L1 or anti-CTLA-4 therapy, and around 40% had some.

The data were produced by immunoSEQ multiplex PCR, yet TCRdb's version contains in-frame clones alone and is incomplete. The sample records approximately 53,000 clones, 90% to 95% being singletons. CDR1 is LGHNA, CDR2 YSLEER, per germline. The CDR3 has 14 amino acids. V was cut by 0 bases and J by 0 bases, with 5 bases left in between. The material sequenced was CD4+ or CD8+ T cells sorted from blood, taken in a trial of the OX40 agonist ivuxolimab. The J gene is TRBJ1-2, the V gene TRBV4-3; D unresolved. The receptor was derived from an adult with an advanced solid tumor such as melanoma, head and neck, liver or kidney cancer. The CDR3 DNA is TGCGCCAGCAGCCAAGAATCATCTAACTATGGCTACACCTTC. Its protein is CASSQESSNYGYTF.